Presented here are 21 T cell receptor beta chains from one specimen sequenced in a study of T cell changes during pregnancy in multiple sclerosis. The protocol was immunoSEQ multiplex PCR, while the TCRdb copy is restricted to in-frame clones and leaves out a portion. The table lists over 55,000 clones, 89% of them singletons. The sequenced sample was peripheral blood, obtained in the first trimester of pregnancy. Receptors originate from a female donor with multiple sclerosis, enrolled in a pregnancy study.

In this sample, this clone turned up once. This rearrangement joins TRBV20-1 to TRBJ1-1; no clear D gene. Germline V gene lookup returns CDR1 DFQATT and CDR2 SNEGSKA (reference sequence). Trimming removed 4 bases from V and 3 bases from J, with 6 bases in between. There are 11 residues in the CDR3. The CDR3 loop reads CSATYYTEAFF. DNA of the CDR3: TGCAGTGCTACCTACTACACTGAAGCTTTCTTT.

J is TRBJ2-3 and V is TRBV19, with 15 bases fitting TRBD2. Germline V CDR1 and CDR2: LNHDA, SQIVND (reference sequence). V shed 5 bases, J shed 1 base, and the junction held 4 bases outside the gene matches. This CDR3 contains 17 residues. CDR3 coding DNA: TGTGCCAGTAGTCCTGGACTAGCGGGGGGGGGCACAGATACGCAGTATTTT. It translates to CASSPGLAGGGTDTQYF.

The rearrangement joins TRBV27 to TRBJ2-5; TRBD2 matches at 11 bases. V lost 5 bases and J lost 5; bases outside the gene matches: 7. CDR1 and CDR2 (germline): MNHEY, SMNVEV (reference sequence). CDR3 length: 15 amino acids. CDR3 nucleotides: TGTGCCAGCAGTCCACGACTAGCGGGAATGGAGACCCAGTACTTC. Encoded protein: CASSPRLAGMETQYF.

CDR3 DNA sequence: TGTGCCAGCAGCCAGAGGACTAGCGGGGACCCAAGCTCCTACAATGAGCAGTTCTTC. Its translation: CASSQRTSGDPSSYNEQFF. The chain couples TRBV7-2 to TRBJ2-1; 12 bases are a match to TRBD2. The CDR3 runs to 19 residues. Germline V gene sequence: CDR1 SGHTA, CDR2 FQGNSA. V dropped 5 bases and J dropped 0; count of bases not matched to a gene: 11.

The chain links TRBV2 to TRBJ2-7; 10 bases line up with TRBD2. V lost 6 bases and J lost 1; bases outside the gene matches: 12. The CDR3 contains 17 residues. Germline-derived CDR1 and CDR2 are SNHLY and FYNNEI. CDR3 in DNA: TGTGCCAGCAGGCCGGGTCTAGCGGGAGTCGAGTCCTACGAGCAGTACTTC. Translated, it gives CASRPGLAGVESYEQYF.

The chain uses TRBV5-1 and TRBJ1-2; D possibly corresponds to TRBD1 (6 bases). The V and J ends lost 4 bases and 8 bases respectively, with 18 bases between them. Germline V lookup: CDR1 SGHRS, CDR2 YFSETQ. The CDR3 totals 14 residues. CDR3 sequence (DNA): TGCGCCAGCAGCACGGTGGCAGGGGCCTCGGGCTACACCTTC. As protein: CASSTVAGASGYTF.

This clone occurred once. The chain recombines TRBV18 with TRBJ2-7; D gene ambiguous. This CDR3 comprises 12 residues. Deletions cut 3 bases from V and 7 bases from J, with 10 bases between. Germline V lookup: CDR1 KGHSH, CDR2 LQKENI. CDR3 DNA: TGTGCCAGCTCACCGGTCGCTAGAGAGCAGTACTTC. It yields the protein CASSPVAREQYF.

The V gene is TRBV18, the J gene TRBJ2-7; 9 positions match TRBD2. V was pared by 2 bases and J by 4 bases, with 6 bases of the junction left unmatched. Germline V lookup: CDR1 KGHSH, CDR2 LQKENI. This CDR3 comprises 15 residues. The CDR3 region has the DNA TGTGCCAGCTCACCAGCGGGAGGGCCTGGTTACGAGCAGTACTTC. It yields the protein CASSPAGGPGYEQYF.

The CDR3: CASSTSGDSTDTQYF. The CDR3, as DNA: TGTGCCAGCAGCACTAGCGGGGACAGCACAGATACGCAGTATTTT. The chain uses TRBV6-4 and TRBJ2-3; 10 positions agree with TRBD2. The V gene end was trimmed by 6 bases and the J gene end by 0 bases; junction bases not matched to a gene: 3. Germline CDR1 and CDR2: MRHNA and SNTAGT. The CDR3 consists of 15 residues.

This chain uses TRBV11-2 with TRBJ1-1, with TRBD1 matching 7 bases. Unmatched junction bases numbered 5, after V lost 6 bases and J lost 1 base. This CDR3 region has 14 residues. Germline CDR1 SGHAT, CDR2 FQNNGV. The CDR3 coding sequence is TGTGCCAGCAGTCCCGGGACAGCGAACACTGAAGCTTTCTTT. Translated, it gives CASSPGTANTEAFF. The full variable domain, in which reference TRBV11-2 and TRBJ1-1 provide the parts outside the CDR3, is EAGVAQSPRYKIIEKRQSVAFWCNPISGHATLYWYQQILGQGPKLLIQFQNNGVVDDSQLPKDRFSAERLKGVDSTLKIQPAKLEDSAVYLCASSPGTANTEAFFGQGTRLTVV.

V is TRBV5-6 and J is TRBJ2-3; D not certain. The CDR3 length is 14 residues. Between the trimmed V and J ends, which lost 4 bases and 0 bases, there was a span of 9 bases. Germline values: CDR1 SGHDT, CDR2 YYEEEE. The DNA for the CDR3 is TGTGCCAGCAGCCTAGGATCCAGCACAGATACGCAGTATTTT. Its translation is CASSLGSSTDTQYF.

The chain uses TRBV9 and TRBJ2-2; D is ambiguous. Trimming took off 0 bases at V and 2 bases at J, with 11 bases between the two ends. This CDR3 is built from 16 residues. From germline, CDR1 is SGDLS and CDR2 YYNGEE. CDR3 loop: CASSVVGHSNTGELFF. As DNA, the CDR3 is TGTGCCAGCAGCGTAGTTGGCCATTCTAACACCGGGGAGCTGTTTTTT.

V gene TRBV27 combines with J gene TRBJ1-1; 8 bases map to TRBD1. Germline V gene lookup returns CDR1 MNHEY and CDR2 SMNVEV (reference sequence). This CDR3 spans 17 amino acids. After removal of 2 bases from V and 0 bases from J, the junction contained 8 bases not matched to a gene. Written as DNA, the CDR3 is TGTGCCAGCAGTTTAATGTCCGGACAGGGTATGAACACTGAAGCTTTCTTT. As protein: CASSLMSGQGMNTEAFF.

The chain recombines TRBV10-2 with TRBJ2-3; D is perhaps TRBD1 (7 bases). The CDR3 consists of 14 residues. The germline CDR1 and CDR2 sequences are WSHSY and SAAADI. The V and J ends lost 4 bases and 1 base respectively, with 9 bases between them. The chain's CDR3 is CASSGRGGTDTQYF. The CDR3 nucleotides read TGCGCCAGCAGTGGCAGGGGGGGCACAGATACGCAGTATTTT.

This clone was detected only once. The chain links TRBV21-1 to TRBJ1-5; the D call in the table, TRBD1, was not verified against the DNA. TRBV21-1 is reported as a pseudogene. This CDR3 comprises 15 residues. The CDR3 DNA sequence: TGTGCCAGCAGCACTGGACAGGCCATTAATCAGCCCCAGCATTTT. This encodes CASSTGQAINQPQHF.

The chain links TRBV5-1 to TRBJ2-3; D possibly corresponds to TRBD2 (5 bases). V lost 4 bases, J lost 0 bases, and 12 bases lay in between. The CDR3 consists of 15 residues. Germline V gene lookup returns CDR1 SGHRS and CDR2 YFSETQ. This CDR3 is CASSIEGPSTDTQYF. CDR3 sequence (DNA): TGCGCCAGCAGCATTGAGGGTCCTAGCACAGATACGCAGTATTTT.

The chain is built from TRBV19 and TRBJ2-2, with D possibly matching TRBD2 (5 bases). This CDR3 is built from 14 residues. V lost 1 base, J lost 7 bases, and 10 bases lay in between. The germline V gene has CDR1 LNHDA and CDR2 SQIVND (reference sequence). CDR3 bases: TGTGCCAGTAGTATAGTTCGGGGTGGCGGGGAGCTGTTTTTT. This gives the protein CASSIVRGGGELFF.

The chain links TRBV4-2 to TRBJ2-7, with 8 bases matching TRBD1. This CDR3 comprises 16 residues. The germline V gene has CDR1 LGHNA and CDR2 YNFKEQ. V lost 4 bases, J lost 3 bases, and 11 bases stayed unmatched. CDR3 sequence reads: CASSPRPGTGNYEQYF. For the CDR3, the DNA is TGTGCCAGCAGCCCCAGACCGGGGACAGGCAACTACGAGCAGTACTTC.

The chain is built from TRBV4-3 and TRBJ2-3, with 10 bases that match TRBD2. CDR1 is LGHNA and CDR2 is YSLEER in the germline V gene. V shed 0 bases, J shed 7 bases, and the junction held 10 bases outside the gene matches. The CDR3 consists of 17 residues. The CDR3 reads CASSQEGSSGGINTQYF. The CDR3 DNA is TGCGCCAGCAGCCAAGAGGGTAGTAGCGGGGGGATTAATACGCAGTATTTT.

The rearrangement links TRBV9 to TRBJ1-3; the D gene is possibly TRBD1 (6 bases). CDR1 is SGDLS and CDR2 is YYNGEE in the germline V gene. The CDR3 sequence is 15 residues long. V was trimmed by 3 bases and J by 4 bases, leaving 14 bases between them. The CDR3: CASSAKTGSGNTIYF. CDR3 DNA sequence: TGTGCCAGCAGCGCGAAAACAGGGTCCGGAAACACCATATATTTT. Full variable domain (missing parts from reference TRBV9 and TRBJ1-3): DSGVTQTPKHLITATGQRVTLRCSPRSGDLSVYWYQQSLDQGLQFLIQYYNGEERAKGNILERFSAQQFPDLHSELNLSSLELGDSALYFCASSAKTGSGNTIYFGEGSWLTVV.

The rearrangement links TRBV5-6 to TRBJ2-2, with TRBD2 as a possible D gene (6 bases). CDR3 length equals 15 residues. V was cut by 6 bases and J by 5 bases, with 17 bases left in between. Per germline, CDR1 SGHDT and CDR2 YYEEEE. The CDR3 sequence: CASTFGGWKTGELFF. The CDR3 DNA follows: TGTGCCAGCACCTTCGGGGGATGGAAAACCGGGGAGCTGTTTTTT. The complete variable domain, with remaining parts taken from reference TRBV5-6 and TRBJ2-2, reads DAGVTQSPTHLIKTRGQQVTLRCSPKSGHDTVSWYQQALGQGPQFIFQYYEEEERQRGNFPDRFSGHQFPNYSSELNVNALLLGDSALYLCASTFGGWKTGELFFGEGSRLTVL.